A single T cell receptor beta chain is shown here with its context. Its target antigen remains unknown. No quality values exist for individual bases; no much larger clone is one base distant. This sample stems from a study of T-cell reconstitution after alpha-beta-depleted transplantation in children listed by TCRdb under 2016. Turning to the overall study: T-cell immune reconstitution after TCRalphabeta/CD19-depleted allogeneic hematopoietic cell transplantation in children was quantitatively tracked in the study by means of TCR repertoire profiling.

Receptor amplification or capture employed PCR. The sequencer was an Illumina HiSeq 2500. To normalize quantification of the TCRbeta repertoire, the TCR libraries were built with molecular barcoding that relied on unique molecular identifiers. Using fastp at Q25 and MiXCR, TCRdb reprocessed the public reads and kept productive beta chains. Each entry is one CDR3 protein sequence, shown with its most common DNA and genes. The sample data list 640,000 or so distinct CDR3 sequences, and roughly 17% of these were observed just once. Of the sample, over 0.95% falls within the top ten clones. Sequences were derived from PBMCs from the stem cell graft donor, sampled from the stem cell graft. This TCR was sampled from a human donor who donated a stem cell graft to a child with acute myeloid leukemia.

Here the CDR3 is given as CSVPRPSSYNEQFF. The sequenced DNA is TGCAGCGTCCCCCGACCTAGCTCCTACAATGAGCAGTTCTTC. The chain is made from TRBV29-1 and TRBJ2-1; no D gene can be assigned with confidence. CDR1 and CDR2 are drawn from the germline V gene: SQVTM, ANQGSEA. The V and J ends are trimmed by 6 bases and 0 bases, leaving 12 bases between them. The CDR3 contains 14 residues, cysteine and phenylalanine counted. Kept here is only the CDR3 DNA, which spans 42 bases and is read in frame from base 1.